These 28 T cell receptor beta chains were sequenced from one sample in a study of T cell responses to AZD1222 COVID-19 vaccine. Repertoires were generated with immunoSEQ multiplex PCR, while TCRdb's copy carries only in-frame clones and drops some. The table lists roughly 120,000 clones, approximately 85% of them singletons, with 3% to 4% in the top ten. This material consisted of peripheral blood, taken on day 0 of MenACWY control vaccination. The origin of the receptors is an adult in good health.

This chain's CDR3 is CASSSQGFTYEQYF. In DNA form, the CDR3 reads TGTGCCAGCAGTAGCCAGGGGTTCACCTACGAGCAGTACTTC. V and J are TRBV6-2 or TRBV6-3 and TRBJ2-7, with D possibly matching TRBD1 (6 bases). The germline V and J ends were trimmed by 5 bases and 2 bases, with 13 bases remaining between them. From germline, CDR1 is MNHEY and CDR2 SVGEGT. CDR3 size: 14 residues.

The chain recombines TRBV2 with TRBJ2-7; 15 nucleotides agree with TRBD2. The J segment lost 5 bases and the V segment lost 7 bases, leaving 3 bases of the junction unmatched. Looked up from germline, CDR1 is SNHLY and CDR2 is FYNNEI. This CDR3 has 14 residues. CDR3 DNA sequence: TGTGCCAGCAAAGGGACTAGCGGGGGGAACGAGCAGTACTTC. Translating gives CASKGTSGGNEQYF. The whole variable domain, remainder taken from reference TRBV2 and TRBJ2-7, is EPEVTQTPSHQVTQMGQEVILRCVPISNHLYFYWYRQILGQKVEFLVSFYNNEISEKSEIFDDQFSVERPDGSNFTLKIRSTKLEDSAMYFCASKGTSGGNEQYFGPGTRLTVT.

The chain joins TRBV5-1 to TRBJ1-2, with D hard to call. Deletions cut 0 bases from V and 4 bases from J, with 16 bases between. The length of the CDR3 is 16 residues. Germline V gene sequence: CDR1 SGHRS, CDR2 YFSETQ. CDR3 coding DNA: TGCGCCAGCAGCTTGGTCTCGGGAGGGAACCGCTATGGCTACACCTTC. It specifies CASSLVSGGNRYGYTF.

The gene calls are TRBV23-1 and TRBJ2-5; the D is unclear. TRBV23-1 is assigned to the ORF class and has an uncertain function. CDR3 size: 15 residues. Deletions cut 3 bases from V and 0 bases from J, with 11 bases between. DNA for the CDR3: TGCGCCAGCAGTCATACAGAGACGTACCAAGAGACCCAGTACTTC. This gives the protein CASSHTETYQETQYF.

CDR3 amino acids: CATSRDSRDLYNEQFF. The CDR3, as DNA: TGTGCCACCAGCAGAGATTCCCGAGACCTTTACAATGAGCAGTTCTTC. V is TRBV15 and J is TRBJ2-1, with no clear D. This CDR3 is built from 16 residues. V dropped 0 bases and J dropped 4 bases, with 13 bases sitting between them. The germline V gene has CDR1 LNHNV and CDR2 YYDKDF (reference sequence).

CDR3 DNA sequence: TGTGCCAGTAGTCTACGGACAGGGGAAGGCTATGGCTACACCTTC. Protein product: CASSLRTGEGYGYTF. This chain joins TRBV19 and TRBJ1-2; 9 nucleotides agree with TRBD1. CDR1 and CDR2 from the germline V gene are LNHDA and SQIVND (reference sequence). V gave up 5 bases and J gave up 4 bases; unmatched junction bases: 8. The CDR3 loop spans 15 amino acids. The full variable domain, with the rest looked up from reference TRBV19 and TRBJ1-2, is DGGITQSPKYLFRKEGQNVTLSCEQNLNHDAMYWYRQDPGQGLRLIYYSQIVNDFQKGDIAEGYSVSREKKESFPLTVTSAQKNPTAFYLCASSLRTGEGYGYTFGSGTRLTVV.

The chain has TRBV7-3 and TRBJ2-7; D is possibly TRBD2 (5 bases). CDR3 length equals 16 residues. With 5 bases removed from V and 1 base from J, the gap between germline ends came to 18 bases. Germline values: CDR1 SGHTA, CDR2 FQGTGA. CDR3 coding DNA: TGTGCCAGCAGCCCGGGTGGCACTCCGGGGTCCTACGAGCAGTACTTC. Protein product: CASSPGGTPGSYEQYF.

The CDR3 DNA follows: TGTGCCAGCAGTTTGACAGGGGACGGGTCACCCCTCCACTTT. It yields the protein CASSLTGDGSPLHF. This chain uses TRBV6-5 with TRBJ1-6; the match to TRBD1 covers 8 bases. The V segment lost 4 bases and the J segment 10 bases; nucleotides outside the gene matches: 6. Germline V lookup: CDR1 MNHEY, CDR2 SVGAGI. The CDR3 is 14 residues long.

The chain uses TRBV21-1 and TRBJ1-1. TRBV21-1 is a documented pseudogene. This CDR3 has 14 amino acids. CDR3 in DNA: TGTGCCAGCAGCAAACGCCAGGGAGGGACTGAAGCTTTCTTT. Protein: CASSKRQGGTEAFF.

The chain combines TRBV18 with TRBJ2-5; D unclear. This CDR3 has 16 amino acids. Germline loops: CDR1 KGHSH, CDR2 LQKENI. The V gene lost 6 bases and the J gene lost 0 bases, with 17 bases spanning the gap. The CDR3 here is CASSPASPAYQETQYF. The CDR3, as DNA: TGTGCCAGCTCGCCTGCCTCCCCAGCGTACCAAGAGACCCAGTACTTC.

A note on this clone: One base separates it from a far larger clone, so it is likely a read error. This chain joins TRBV6-5 and TRBJ1-4; no firm D call. V lost 2 bases, J lost 3 bases, and 1 base lay in between. CDR1 and CDR2 from the germline V gene are MNHEY and SVGAGI. CDR3 size: 12 residues. This CDR3 reads CASSYPNEKLFF. The CDR3 DNA follows: TGTGCCAGCAGTTACCCTAATGAAAAACTGTTTTTT.

In regard to this clone: One end of the junction fails to match germline, which may point to a read error. The chain links TRBV5-1 to TRBJ2-3, with D possibly TRBD2 on 6 matching bases. Germline lookup yields CDR1 SGHRS and CDR2 YFSETQ. This CDR3 has 15 residues. Here the CDR3 DNA reads TGCGCCAGCAGATTGGGACTCTATAGCACAGATACGCAGTATTTT. Translation gives CASRLGLYSTDTQYF.

The V call is TRBV25-1, the J call TRBJ2-7, with TRBD1 matching 9 bases. The CDR3 covers 18 residues. V lost 3 bases to trimming and J lost 1 base; unmatched junction nucleotides: 13. Germline V gives CDR1 MGHDK, CDR2 SYGVNS. CDR3 nucleotide sequence: TGTGCCAGCAGTGATTTCCCCCCCGGGGGACAGGGATCCTACGAGCAGTACTTC. Amino acids: CASSDFPPGGQGSYEQYF.

This chain links TRBV10-2 with TRBJ2-1; 9 bases align to TRBD2. The trim removed 6 bases at V and 4 bases at J, leaving 7 bases unmatched. CDR3 length: 15 amino acids. Germline V gene data show CDR1 as WSHSY and CDR2 as SAAADI. The CDR3 DNA is TGCGCCAGCAGATTTAGCGGGGGTACTTACAATGAGCAGTTCTTC. Translation: CASRFSGGTYNEQFF.

This rearrangement joins TRBV6-1 to TRBJ1-2; the D is unclear. The V and J ends lost 1 base and 8 bases respectively, with 11 bases between them. The V gene's germline CDR1 is MNHNS and CDR2 SASEGT. The CDR3 extends over 13 amino acids. The CDR3 DNA follows: TGTGCCAGCAGTGAAGAGCCAGCTCTCGGCTACACCTTC. It is translated as CASSEEPALGYTF.

The V gene is TRBV28, the J gene TRBJ1-2; a possible D gene is TRBD1 (6 bases). V lost 2 bases and J 9 bases, leaving 16 bases between the germline ends. Per germline, CDR1 MDHEN and CDR2 SYDVKM. The CDR3 sequence is 14 residues long. The CDR3 reads CASSLRSGGSRYTF. The CDR3 DNA follows: TGTGCCAGCAGTTTACGAAGCGGGGGCTCCCGCTACACCTTC.

In the case of this clone: Other DNA sequences in the sample encode the same CDR3. The CDR3 region is CASSRTGGNQPQHF. CDR3 sequence (DNA): TGTGCCAGCAGTAGGACAGGGGGCAATCAGCCCCAGCATTTT. The V call is TRBV27, the J call TRBJ1-5; 9 bases line up with TRBD1. Germline V gives CDR1 MNHEY, CDR2 SMNVEV (reference sequence). This CDR3 has 14 residues. The J segment lost 2 bases and the V segment lost 5 bases, leaving 1 base of the junction unmatched.

This clone was found a few times. The chain employs TRBV11-2 and TRBJ1-2, with D maybe TRBD1 (6 bases). Looked up from germline, CDR1 is SGHAT and CDR2 is FQNNGV. There are 13 residues in the CDR3. V was pared by 1 base and J by 4 bases, with 7 bases between. The CDR3 sequence is CASSLGTVYGYTF. The CDR3 DNA sequence: TGTGCCAGCAGCTTAGGGACAGTCTATGGCTACACCTTC.

As DNA, the CDR3 is TGTGCCAGCAGTTACGGCCTGGACAGCCTGGGGCAGTACTTC. Residues: CASSYGLDSLGQYF. This chain joins TRBV6-5 and TRBJ2-7; the D gene is possibly TRBD1 (6 bases). In germline, CDR1 is MNHEY, CDR2 SVGAGI. V lost 2 bases and J lost 9, with 17 bases in between. The CDR3 loop spans 14 amino acids.

This clone came up once. The rearrangement uses TRBV7-2 and TRBJ2-7, with D perhaps TRBD2 (6 bases). Germline values: CDR1 SGHTA, CDR2 FQGNSA. This CDR3 region has 14 residues. Between the trimmed V and J ends, which lost 4 bases and 4 bases, there was a span of 14 bases. CDR3 nucleotide sequence: TGTGCCAGCAGCTCCCACTTGGGGAGGTACGAGCAGTACTTC. Protein product: CASSSHLGRYEQYF. The whole variable domain, filled in from reference TRBV7-2 and TRBJ2-7, reads GAGVSQSPSNKVTEKGKDVELRCDPISGHTALYWYRQSLGQGLEFLIYFQGNSAPDKSGLPSDRFSAERTGGSVSTLTIQRTQQEDSAVYLCASSSHLGRYEQYFGPGTRLTVT.

This chain uses TRBV19 with TRBJ1-5; maybe TRBD1 (6 bases). This CDR3 is built from 14 residues. Germline values: CDR1 LNHDA, CDR2 SQIVND (reference sequence). The V and J ends lost 5 bases and 5 bases respectively, with 13 bases between them. The CDR3 loop reads CASSADSSYQPQHF. The CDR3 DNA reads as TGTGCCAGTAGTGCGGACAGCTCATATCAGCCCCAGCATTTT.

This chain connects TRBV3-1 (or the pseudogene TRBV3-2) to TRBJ1-3, with D perhaps matching TRBD1 (5 bases). Germline assignment: CDR1 LGHDT and CDR2 YNNKEL (reference sequence). The V end lost 0 bases, the J end lost 5 bases, and 11 bases lay between the germline ends. The CDR3 totals 15 residues. This CDR3 reads CASSQDWGFRNTIYF. CDR3 DNA: TGTGCCAGCAGCCAAGATTGGGGGTTCAGAAACACCATATATTTT.

V is TRBV6-2 or TRBV6-3 and J is TRBJ1-2, with no clear D. Trimming pared 2 bases from V and 3 bases from J, leaving 4 bases between. The CDR3 has 12 amino acids. From germline, CDR1 is MNHEY and CDR2 SVGEGT. The CDR3, as DNA: TGTGCCAGCAGTTACAGGGACTATGGCTACACCTTC. It codes for CASSYRDYGYTF.

The genes are TRBV6-1 and TRBJ1-2, with a tentative D call TRBD1 (6 bases). Germline CDR1 and CDR2: MNHNS and SASEGT. The CDR3 has 13 amino acids. V was shortened by 3 bases and J by 4 bases, with 9 bases between the two germline ends. The CDR3 DNA follows: TGTGCCAGCAGTGACAGGGGACTCTATGGCTACACCTTC. Translated, it gives CASSDRGLYGYTF.

The genes are TRBV9 and TRBJ2-1; possibly TRBD1 or TRBD2 for D (5 bases each). Between the trimmed V and J ends, which lost 4 bases and 8 bases, there was a span of 28 bases. CDR1 SGDLS and CDR2 YYNGEE come from the germline V gene. There are 18 residues in the CDR3. CDR3 protein: CASSPYSHQRSGLDEQFF. The CDR3 DNA is TGTGCCAGCAGCCCCTACTCCCATCAGCGGTCAGGGCTCGATGAGCAGTTCTTC.

This chain links TRBV4-2 with TRBJ2-1; D is unclear. The V end lost 4 bases, the J end lost 0 bases, and 16 bases lay between the germline ends. Looked up from germline, CDR1 is LGHNA and CDR2 is YNFKEQ. The CDR3 runs 17 residues. CDR3 bases: TGTGCCAGCAGCCGCGAAGGGCCTGCGAGCTCCTACAATGAGCAGTTCTTC. Its translation is CASSREGPASSYNEQFF.

The chain recombines TRBV7-9 with TRBJ2-5, with 8 bases fitting TRBD2. Germline values: CDR1 SEHNR, CDR2 FQNEAQ (reference sequence). This CDR3 contains 15 residues. The trim removed 1 base at V and 1 base at J, leaving 2 bases unmatched. In DNA, the CDR3 is TGTGCCAGCAGCTTAGGTAGCGGGGCCCAAGAGACCCAGTACTTC. Translating it yields CASSLGSGAQETQYF.

The genes are TRBV7-3 and TRBJ2-1; D may be TRBD1 or TRBD2 (5 bases each). This CDR3 contains 14 residues. V dropped 2 bases and J dropped 5 bases, with 10 bases sitting between them. Looked up from germline, CDR1 is SGHTA and CDR2 is FQGTGA. CDR3 nucleotide sequence: TGTGCCAGCAGCTTAGAGGGGACGCACAATGAGCAGTTCTTC. Translating it yields CASSLEGTHNEQFF.